This T cell receptor beta chain was recorded in a study of human T cells and chemical hapten exposure. MiXCR was run by TCRdb on the RACE reads, yielding one entry per CDR3 protein. Of tens of thousands of distinct CDR3 sequences listed, around 10% are singletons. This clonotype turned up a few times. The time point: pre-sensitization, week 0. The treatment is: therapeutic diphenylcyclopropenone sensitization with weekly scalp DPC. Sequencing was performed on whole blood, taken in connection with sensitization to the hapten diphenylcyclopropenone (DPC). This receptor was taken from a woman aged 40 to 49 with alopecia areata. Some clones in this sample may be carry-over from other donors' samples.

Here the CDR3 DNA reads TGTGCCAGCAGCCAAGTGATTTTTAGGACAGCGAACACCGGGGAGCTGTTTTTT. It codes for CASSQVIFRTANTGELFF. The chain couples TRBV3-2 to TRBJ2-2; the table's D call of TRBD1 was not tested on the DNA. TRBV3-2 is an annotated pseudogene. The CDR3 loop spans 18 amino acids.